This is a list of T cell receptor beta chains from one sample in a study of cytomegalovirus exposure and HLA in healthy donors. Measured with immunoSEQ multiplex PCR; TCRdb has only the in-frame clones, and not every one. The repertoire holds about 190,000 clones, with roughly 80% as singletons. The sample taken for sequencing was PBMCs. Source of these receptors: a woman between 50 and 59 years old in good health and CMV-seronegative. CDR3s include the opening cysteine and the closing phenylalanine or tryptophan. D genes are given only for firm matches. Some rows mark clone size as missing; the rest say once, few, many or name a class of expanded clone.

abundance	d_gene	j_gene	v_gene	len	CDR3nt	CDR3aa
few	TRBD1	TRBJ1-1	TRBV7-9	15	TGTGCCAGCAGCTCCTCGACAGGGTTGAACACTGAAGCTTTCTTT	CASSSSTGLNTEAFF
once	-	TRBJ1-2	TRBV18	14	TGTGCCAGCTCGATAGGGGGTTCGGACTATGGCTACACCTTC	CASSIGGSDYGYTF
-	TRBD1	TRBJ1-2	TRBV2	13	TGTGCCAGCAGTGGACAGGGAGACTATGGCTACACCTTC	CASSGQGDYGYTF
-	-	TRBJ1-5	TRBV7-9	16	TGTGCCAGCAGCTTAGAGGGGGGGCTCAGCAATCAGCCCCAGCATTTT	CASSLEGGLSNQPQHF
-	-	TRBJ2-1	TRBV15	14	TGTGCCACCAGCGGGGGGATCGCCTACAATGAGCAGTTCTTC	CATSGGIAYNEQFF
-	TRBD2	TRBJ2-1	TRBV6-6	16	TGTGCCAGCAGTACCGGACTAGCGGGATACGACAATGAGCAGTTCTTC	CASSTGLAGYDNEQFF
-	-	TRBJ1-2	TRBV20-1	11	TGCAGTGCTAGCAGTATCTATGGCTACACCTTC	CSASSIYGYTF
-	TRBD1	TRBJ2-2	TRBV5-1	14	TGCGCCAGCAGCCCGGGACAGTACACCGGGGAGCTGTTTTTT	CASSPGQYTGELFF
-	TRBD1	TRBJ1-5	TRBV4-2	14	TGTGCCAGCAGCCCGGACAGGGGGCGAGAGCCCCAGCATTTT	CASSPDRGREPQHF
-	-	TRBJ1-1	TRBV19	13	TGTGCCAGTTCAGGGGCCGTGGACACTGAAGCTTTCTTT	CASSGAVDTEAFF
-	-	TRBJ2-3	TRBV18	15	TGTGCCAGCTCACCAAGCACAGGTAGCACAGATACGCAGTATTTT	CASSPSTGSTDTQYF
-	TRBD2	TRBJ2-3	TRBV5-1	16	TGCGCCAGCGGGTTAGCGGGGGGACCCAGCACAGATACGCAGTATTTT	CASGLAGGPSTDTQYF
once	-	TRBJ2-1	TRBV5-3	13	TGTGCCAGAAGCTTGACACAGGGTAATGAGCAGTTCTTC	CARSLTQGNEQFF
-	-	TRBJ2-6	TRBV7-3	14	TGTGCCAGCAGCTTATGGGGCTCCGGAGACGTCCTGACTTTC	CASSLWGSGDVLTF
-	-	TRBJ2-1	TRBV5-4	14	TGTGCCAGCAGCCCGGCGGACTCCTACAATGAGCAGTTCTTC	CASSPADSYNEQFF
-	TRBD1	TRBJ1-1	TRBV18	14	TGTGCCAGCTCAACGGACAGGGTGAACACTGAAGCTTTCTTT	CASSTDRVNTEAFF
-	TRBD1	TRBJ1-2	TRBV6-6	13	TGTGCCAGCAGTCGACAGGGGGCGGAGGGCTACACCTTC	CASSRQGAEGYTF
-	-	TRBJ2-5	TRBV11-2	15	TGTGCCAGCAGCCCTCGTCTCCGAGGATCGGAGACCCAGTACTTC	CASSPRLRGSETQYF
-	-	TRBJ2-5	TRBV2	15	TGTGCCAGCAGTGAATTAGGGGTGTACCAAGAGACCCAGTACTTC	CASSELGVYQETQYF
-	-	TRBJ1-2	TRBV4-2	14	TGTGCCAGCAGCCCTGAACAGGCTAACTATGGCTACACCTTC	CASSPEQANYGYTF